The rows below give T cell receptor beta chains drawn from one sample of a study of post-analysis software for immune sequencing data. TCRdb called the PCR reads again in MiXCR, with one record for every CDR3 protein. Of more than 500,000 distinct CDR3 sequences listed, around a third were seen once; the top ten hold around 5.9%. Input material: blood. These receptors all stem from a girl aged 2 to 17 with multiple sclerosis. Each CDR3 is given with its conserved first and last residue. The D gene is left open where the match is weak. Size values are once, few and many counts, or a class for expanded clones, and some rows have none.

abundance: few
v_gene: TRBV5-1
len: 16
d_gene: -
j_gene: TRBJ2-7
CDR3aa: CASSRETATGPYEQYF
CDR3nt: TGCGCCAGCAGCCGAGAGACAGCCACCGGCCCTTACGAGCAGTACTTC

abundance: few
v_gene: TRBV20-1
len: 12
d_gene: -
j_gene: TRBJ2-1
CDR3aa: CSAAFSGTEQFF
CDR3nt: TGCAGTGCTGCCTTTTCAGGGACTGAGCAGTTCTTC

abundance: many
v_gene: TRBV6-1
len: 12
d_gene: -
j_gene: TRBJ1-1
CDR3aa: CASSRTDTEAFF
CDR3nt: TGTGCCAGCAGTAGAACGGACACTGAAGCTTTCTTT

abundance: many
v_gene: TRBV29-1
len: 16
d_gene: TRBD2
j_gene: TRBJ2-7
CDR3aa: CSATSREGGHSYEQYF
CDR3nt: TGCAGCGCTACATCACGGGAGGGGGGCCACTCCTACGAGCAGTACTTC

abundance: many
v_gene: TRBV5-1
len: 14
d_gene: -
j_gene: TRBJ1-2
CDR3aa: CASSQGTANYGYTF
CDR3nt: TGCGCCAGCAGCCAGGGGACGGCGAACTATGGCTACACCTTC

abundance: -
v_gene: TRBV2
len: 11
d_gene: -
j_gene: TRBJ2-5
CDR3aa: CASSELGEQYF
CDR3nt: TGTGCCAGCAGTGAACTTGGGGAGCAGTACTTC

abundance: -
v_gene: TRBV4-1
len: 16
d_gene: TRBD1
j_gene: TRBJ2-1
CDR3aa: CASSQEGTATYNEQFF
CDR3nt: TGCGCCAGCAGCCAAGAAGGGACAGCGACTTACAATGAGCAGTTCTTC

abundance: -
v_gene: TRBV5-1
len: 14
d_gene: TRBD2
j_gene: TRBJ2-3
CDR3aa: CASRQAGGADTQYF
CDR3nt: TGCGCCAGCAGACAAGCGGGGGGGGCAGATACGCAGTATTTT

abundance: -
v_gene: TRBV5-6
len: 13
d_gene: -
j_gene: TRBJ1-2
CDR3aa: CASSSLGSPGYTF
CDR3nt: TGTGCCAGCAGCTCCCTCGGGTCGCCTGGCTACACCTTC

abundance: once
v_gene: TRBV2
len: 19
d_gene: -
j_gene: TRBJ2-3
CDR3aa: CASARVLPSTTGRTDTQYF
CDR3nt: TGTGCCAGCGCACGGGTACTCCCGTCTACTACCGGCCGCACAGATACGCAGTATTTT

abundance: once
v_gene: TRBV18
len: 13
d_gene: TRBD1
j_gene: TRBJ2-5
CDR3aa: CASSIGQGDAQYF
CDR3nt: TGTGCCAGCTCAATCGGACAGGGGGATGCCCAGTACTTC

abundance: many
v_gene: TRBV7-3
len: 15
d_gene: -
j_gene: TRBJ1-4
CDR3aa: CASSLGGRIYEKLFF
CDR3nt: TGTGCCAGCAGCTTGGGAGGGAGGATATATGAAAAACTGTTTTTT

abundance: few
v_gene: TRBV20-1
len: 15
d_gene: -
j_gene: TRBJ2-5
CDR3aa: CSAAALTASGETQYF
CDR3nt: TGCAGTGCAGCCGCCCTCACGGCCTCGGGGGAGACCCAGTACTTC

abundance: -
v_gene: TRBV12-3/TRBV12-4
len: 15
d_gene: -
j_gene: TRBJ1-5
CDR3aa: CASSLGSANNQPQHF
CDR3nt: TGTGCCAGCAGTCTGGGGTCAGCCAACAATCAGCCCCAGCATTTT

abundance: -
v_gene: TRBV7-2
len: 12
d_gene: -
j_gene: TRBJ1-1
CDR3aa: CASSLAIGGAFF
CDR3nt: TGTGCCAGCAGCTTAGCGATCGGGGGAGCTTTCTTT

abundance: few
v_gene: TRBV20-1
len: 14
d_gene: TRBD1
j_gene: TRBJ2-3
CDR3aa: CSARRQGRTDTQYF
CDR3nt: TGCAGTGCTCGTCGACAGGGGAGGACAGATACGCAGTATTTT

abundance: -
v_gene: TRBV11-2
len: 15
d_gene: -
j_gene: TRBJ2-3
CDR3aa: CASSTQQGPTDTQYF
CDR3nt: TGTGCCAGCAGCACTCAACAGGGCCCCACAGATACGCAGTATTTT

abundance: few
v_gene: TRBV7-7
len: 14
d_gene: TRBD1
j_gene: TRBJ2-5
CDR3aa: CASSTGQGAIEQYF
CDR3nt: TGTGCTAGCAGCACAGGACAGGGGGCTATTGAGCAGTACTTC

abundance: few
v_gene: TRBV7-8
len: 17
d_gene: TRBD2
j_gene: TRBJ2-7
CDR3aa: CASSLPGLAGGSYEQYF
CDR3nt: TGTGCCAGCAGCCTACCGGGACTAGCGGGGGGCTCCTACGAGCAGTACTTC

abundance: -
v_gene: TRBV2
len: 16
d_gene: -
j_gene: TRBJ1-4
CDR3aa: CASSEGGVETTEKLFF
CDR3nt: TGTGCCAGCAGTGAAGGGGGGGTGGAGACGACCGAAAAACTGTTTTTT

abundance: few
v_gene: TRBV7-9
len: 15
d_gene: -
j_gene: TRBJ2-3
CDR3aa: CASSLHGGVTDTQYF
CDR3nt: TGTGCCAGCAGCCTTCACGGGGGAGTCACAGATACGCAGTATTTT

abundance: -
v_gene: TRBV11-1
len: 15
d_gene: TRBD1
j_gene: TRBJ2-7
CDR3aa: CASSPRTGVVLEQYF
CDR3nt: TGTGCCAGCAGCCCTCGGACAGGGGTAGTCCTCGAGCAGTACTTC

abundance: -
v_gene: TRBV29-1
len: 11
d_gene: -
j_gene: TRBJ1-1
CDR3aa: CSVVEGTAAFF
CDR3nt: TGCAGCGTTGTGGAGGGGACGGCAGCTTTCTTT

abundance: once
v_gene: TRBV10-3
len: 14
d_gene: -
j_gene: TRBJ1-5
CDR3aa: CVISAERVNQPQHF
CDR3nt: TGTGTCATCAGTGCGGAGAGGGTCAATCAGCCCCAGCATTTT

abundance: -
v_gene: TRBV12-3/TRBV12-4
len: 11
d_gene: -
j_gene: TRBJ1-1
CDR3aa: CASSLTLEAFF
CDR3nt: TGTGCCAGCAGCCTGACCCTTGAAGCTTTCTTT

abundance: -
v_gene: TRBV6-2/TRBV6-3
len: 11
d_gene: -
j_gene: TRBJ2-7
CDR3aa: CASRASYEQYF
CDR3nt: TGTGCCAGCAGGGCCTCCTACGAGCAGTACTTC

abundance: -
v_gene: TRBV6-6
len: 15
d_gene: TRBD2
j_gene: TRBJ2-5
CDR3aa: CASSYSAGGGETQYF
CDR3nt: TGTGCCAGCAGTTACTCGGCGGGGGGCGGCGAGACCCAGTACTTC

abundance: -
v_gene: TRBV2
len: 13
d_gene: -
j_gene: TRBJ2-1
CDR3aa: CASSGPVAGEQFF
CDR3nt: TGTGCCAGCAGTGGCCCGGTGGCGGGGGAGCAGTTCTTC

abundance: -
v_gene: TRBV7-9
len: 12
d_gene: -
j_gene: TRBJ1-1
CDR3aa: CASRRRDTEAFF
CDR3nt: TGTGCCAGCAGACGCAGGGACACTGAAGCTTTCTTT

abundance: -
v_gene: TRBV5-1
len: 13
d_gene: TRBD2
j_gene: TRBJ2-7
CDR3aa: CASSKTSGDEQYF
CDR3nt: TGCGCCAGCAGCAAGACTAGCGGGGACGAGCAGTACTTC

abundance: -
v_gene: TRBV7-6
len: 15
d_gene: -
j_gene: TRBJ1-5
CDR3aa: CASNLGGNAGQPQHF
CDR3nt: TGTGCCAGCAACCTAGGGGGGAATGCCGGTCAGCCCCAGCATTTT

abundance: -
v_gene: TRBV28
len: 13
d_gene: -
j_gene: TRBJ2-7
CDR3aa: CASSFSRNYEQYF
CDR3nt: TGTGCCAGCAGTTTCAGTCGTAATTACGAGCAGTACTTC